This passage covers 19 T cell receptor beta chains from one sample sequenced in a study of blood T cell repertoires in COVID-19. Sequencing was performed with immunoSEQ multiplex PCR; in TCRdb, only in-frame clones are kept and a portion is missing. This table holds about 65,000 clones, over 85% found once. Sequenced: peripheral blood. The receptors stem from a man in his sixties with acute or convalescent COVID-19.

The rearrangement joins TRBV6-5 to TRBJ1-2; TRBD1 matches at 9 bases. The length of the CDR3 is 15 residues. The junction had 10 bases not matched to a gene; V was cut back by 2 bases and J by 9 bases. Germline CDR1 reads MNHEY; CDR2 reads SVGAGI. The CDR3 nucleotides are TGTGCCAGCAGTTACCGAACAGGGGGCCCGGTGAGCTACACCTTC. Translating gives CASSYRTGGPVSYTF.

The genes are TRBV6-5 and TRBJ1-1; TRBD1 might be the D (6 bases). V was trimmed by 4 bases and J by 7 bases, leaving 13 bases between them. Germline lookup yields CDR1 MNHEY and CDR2 SVGAGI. The CDR3 contains 13 residues. The CDR3 DNA is TGTGCCAGCAGTTTCGGGACATCAATTGAAGCTTTCTTT. Its protein is CASSFGTSIEAFF.

This chain links TRBV21-1 with TRBJ2-3; whether TRBD1, the table's D call, matches the DNA was not checked. TRBV21-1 is termed a pseudogene. The CDR3 is 17 amino acids. The CDR3 nucleotides read TGTGCCAGCAGCAAATACCGGGACAGGTGGATCACAGATACGCAGTATTTT. It translates to CASSKYRDRWITDTQYF.

The rearrangement uses TRBV5-1 and TRBJ2-7; no reliable D call. The length of the CDR3 is 14 residues. V was shortened by 1 base and J by 2 bases, with 10 bases between the two germline ends. The germline V gene encodes CDR1 SGHRS and CDR2 YFSETQ. The CDR3 region is CASSLPQFTYEQYF. Here the CDR3 DNA reads TGCGCCAGCAGCTTGCCACAGTTCACCTACGAGCAGTACTTC. The complete variable domain, with remaining parts taken from reference TRBV5-1 and TRBJ2-7, reads KAGVTQTPRYLIKTRGQQVTLSCSPISGHRSVSWYQQTPGQGLQFLFEYFSETQRNKGNFPGRFSGRQFSNSRSEMNVSTLELGDSALYLCASSLPQFTYEQYFGPGTRLTVT.

This chain joins TRBV30 and TRBJ1-1; TRBD1 matches at 9 bases. Germline trimming cut 2 bases from V and 2 bases from J; bases unmatched to any gene: 6. Germline lookup yields CDR1 GTSNPN and CDR2 SVGIG (reference sequence). This CDR3 contains 15 residues. The CDR3 region has the DNA TGTGCCTGGAGTCTGGGACAGGGATCAAACACTGAAGCTTTCTTT. Translation: CAWSLGQGSNTEAFF.

The chain carries TRBV9 and TRBJ1-3, with no clear D. This CDR3 has 15 amino acids. The V gene lost 4 bases and the J gene lost 0 bases, with 11 bases spanning the gap. CDR1 is SGDLS and CDR2 is YYNGEE in the germline V gene. CDR3 residues: CASSSLRPSGNTIYF. As DNA, the CDR3 is TGTGCCAGCAGCTCTCTCAGGCCCTCTGGAAACACCATATATTTT.

The chain has TRBV27 and TRBJ2-6; D perhaps matches TRBD2 (6 bases). Per germline, CDR1 MNHEY and CDR2 SMNVEV (reference sequence). V gave up 8 bases and J gave up 5 bases, with 22 bases separating them. The CDR3 is made up of 17 amino acids. This chain's CDR3 is CASDPWTGATWANVLTF. CDR3 coding DNA: TGTGCCAGCGACCCCTGGACGGGAGCGACCTGGGCCAACGTCCTGACTTTC.

This sequence joins TRBV4-1 and TRBJ2-6; 10 positions agree with TRBD2. The CDR3 is 18 residues long. Unmatched junction bases numbered 4, after V lost 0 bases and J lost 2 bases. Germline values: CDR1 MGHRA, CDR2 YSYEKL. The CDR3 protein is CASSQEGAGGPGANVLTF. The CDR3 DNA follows: TGCGCCAGCAGCCAAGAAGGAGCGGGGGGGCCTGGGGCCAACGTCCTGACTTTC.

The chain is built from TRBV5-1 and TRBJ2-7; tentatively, D is TRBD2 (5 bases). The CDR3 length is 15 residues. Trimming removed 5 bases at V and 2 bases at J, with 17 bases between. CDR1 SGHRS and CDR2 YFSETQ come from the germline V gene. The CDR3 loop is CASRRGEGITYEQYF. The CDR3 nucleotides read TGCGCCAGCAGGAGAGGAGAGGGAATCACCTACGAGCAGTACTTC.

This rearrangement joins TRBV13 to TRBJ2-1, with 10 positions matching TRBD2. Germline trimming cut 3 bases from V and 4 bases from J; bases unmatched to any gene: 9. There are 17 residues in the CDR3. Germline CDR1 is PRHDT and CDR2 is FYEKMQ (reference sequence). The DNA of the CDR3 is TGTGCCAGCAGCTTTCTAGCGGGGGCGCCCTTATACAATGAGCAGTTCTTC. Protein: CASSFLAGAPLYNEQFF.

The chain combines TRBV19 with TRBJ2-2, with 10 bases identical to TRBD1. The CDR3 consists of 16 residues. CDR1 is LNHDA and CDR2 is SQIVND in the germline V gene (reference sequence). J gave up 5 bases and V 0 bases, and 3 bases lay outside the gene matches. The CDR3 nucleotides read TGTGCCAGTAGTATAGAGGACAGGGGGTTAACCGGGGAGCTGTTTTTT. As protein: CASSIEDRGLTGELFF.

The chain uses TRBV6-1 and TRBJ1-2; tentatively, D is TRBD1 (5 bases). CDR3 length: 15 residues. Trimming removed 1 base at V and 4 bases at J, with 13 bases between. Looked up from germline, CDR1 is MNHNS and CDR2 is SASEGT. For the CDR3, the DNA is TGTGCCAGCAGTGAAGGAAGCCTGGGGGGCTATGGCTACACCTTC. Protein: CASSEGSLGGYGYTF.

The chain has TRBV5-1 and TRBJ2-1; 9 nucleotides agree with TRBD1. V trimming: 6 bases; J trimming: 5 bases; junction bases outside the gene matches: 9. CDR1 SGHRS and CDR2 YFSETQ come from the germline V gene. The CDR3 is 15 amino acids. The CDR3 region is CASIDFGTGNNEQFF. CDR3 DNA sequence: TGCGCCAGCATCGACTTTGGGACAGGGAACAATGAGCAGTTCTTC.

This rearrangement joins TRBV18 to TRBJ2-5, with TRBD1 identical over 8 bases. The CDR3 is 15 amino acids. In germline, CDR1 is KGHSH, CDR2 LQKENI. The ends lost 6 bases at V and 4 bases at J; junction bases unmatched: 10. CDR3 sequence reads: CASSLAGGLRETQYF. The CDR3 coding sequence is TGTGCCAGCTCCCTTGCAGGGGGCCTACGAGAGACCCAGTACTTC.

V and J are TRBV9 and TRBJ2-1; D may be TRBD1 (5 bases). The CDR3 runs 17 residues. Germline V lookup: CDR1 SGDLS, CDR2 YYNGEE. Between the trimmed V and J ends, which lost 0 bases and 3 bases, there was a span of 16 bases. The CDR3 region has the DNA TGTGCCAGCAGCGTAGCCCGGACACCCACCCTCTACAATGAGCAGTTCTTC. This codes for CASSVARTPTLYNEQFF. Variable domain in full (rest from reference TRBV9 and TRBJ2-1): DSGVTQTPKHLITATGQRVTLRCSPRSGDLSVYWYQQSLDQGLQFLIQYYNGEERAKGNILERFSAQQFPDLHSELNLSSLELGDSALYFCASSVARTPTLYNEQFFGPGTRLTVL.

The rearrangement links TRBV30 to TRBJ2-5, with 7 bases matching TRBD2. Germline V gene lookup returns CDR1 GTSNPN and CDR2 SVGIG (reference sequence). The CDR3 totals 14 residues. V lost 1 base, J lost 4 bases, and 6 bases stayed unmatched. CDR3 sequence (DNA): TGTGCCTGGAGTGAGCCAGGGAGGGGAGAGACCCAGTACTTC. This codes for CAWSEPGRGETQYF.

The chain joins TRBV12-1 to TRBJ1-6; TRBD1 reflects the table's D call only, with no check against the DNA. TRBV12-1 is marked as a pseudogene. The CDR3 has 20 amino acids. CDR3 sequence (DNA): TGTGCCAGCAGCTTTGCGCTTGAGACAGTGGGTAGTGGGGGCAATTCACCCCTCCACTTT. Its protein is CASSFALETVGSGGNSPLHF.

The genes are TRBV12-1 and TRBJ1-1; TRBD1 is the table's D call, not checked against the DNA. TRBV12-1 is a pseudogene. This CDR3 contains 12 residues. CDR3 region: CASRLGRQGLFF. In DNA form, the CDR3 reads TGTGCCAGCAGACTGGGGCGACAGGGACTTTTCTTT.

V usage is TRBV28 and J usage is TRBJ1-1; 7 bases are a match to TRBD1. V lost 6 bases to trimming and J lost 7 bases; unmatched junction nucleotides: 5. Germline CDR1 and CDR2: MDHEN and SYDVKM. The CDR3 has 12 residues. As DNA, the CDR3 is TGTGCCAGCAGCCTAAACAGGGGTGAAGCTTTCTTT. It encodes CASSLNRGEAFF.